This TCR beta chain came from a study of T cell repertoires in cytomegalovirus infection. Overall study: Carrying CMV and the relevant HLA type showed in public TCR beta signatures.

The V end lost 8 bases, the J end lost 1 base, and 14 bases lay between the germline ends. Germline-derived CDR1 and CDR2 are SGHVS and FNYEAQ. The CDR3 runs to 14 residues. This clonotype has ten or more counts. Antigen specificity is unknown. MiXCR, applied by TCRdb to the reads, yields one record per CDR3 protein. This sample yields 500,000 or so distinct CDR3 sequences, of which 16% are seen a single time; roughly 25% belongs to the top ten. Regarding the study as a whole: The study found HLA-C-restricted CMV-specific TCR beta clonotypes dominating the ex vivo response. Cumulative public TCR beta family frequency identified CMV carriers with the relevant HLA.

The V gene is TRBV7-6, the J gene TRBJ1-2, with D possibly being TRBD1 (5 bases). Sample: CD8+ T cells from PBMCs. This receptor was taken from a human donor in good health (CMV status not recorded). Some clones in this sample may be carry-over from other donors' samples. The CDR3 spells CASRAGEINYGYTF. DNA for the CDR3: TGTGCCAGCCGCGCGGGGGAGATTAACTATGGCTACACCTTC.